A selection of T cell receptor beta chains follows, all from one sample in a study of T cell changes during pregnancy in multiple sclerosis. Some clones are missing from TCRdb's copy, which holds only in-frame ones; the method was immunoSEQ multiplex PCR. This table has 55,000 to 85,000 clones, 90% appearing once. Material: peripheral blood, obtained in the third trimester of pregnancy. The receptors stem from a female donor with multiple sclerosis, enrolled in a pregnancy study. CDR3s include the opening cysteine and the closing phenylalanine or tryptophan. The order of the fields is V gene, D gene, clone size, J gene, CDR3 protein, CDR3 DNA. A D gene is named only where the DNA matches it firmly. Clone size, where shown, is once, few, many, or a class for clones that have expanded.

V: TRBV28; D: NA; size: NA; J: TRBJ1-6; CDR3: CASKPVDSNSPLHF; DNA: TGTGCCAGCAAACCGGTGGACAGCAATTCACCCCTCCACTTT
V: TRBV19; D: NA; size: NA; J: TRBJ1-1; CDR3: CASSIGGAGAFF; DNA: TGTGCCAGTAGTATTGGAGGGGCTGGCGCTTTCTTT
V: TRBV7-6; D: TRBD2; size: NA; J: TRBJ2-5; CDR3: CASSLQPGLQETQYF; DNA: TGTGCCAGCAGCTTGCAACCGGGACTACAAGAGACCCAGTACTTC
V: TRBV7-9; D: TRBD1; size: NA; J: TRBJ1-2; CDR3: CASSPGEFGQESFMDGYTF; DNA: TGTGCCAGCAGCCCCGGAGAGTTCGGACAGGAAAGTTTTATGGATGGCTACACCTTC
V: TRBV7-2; D: NA; size: NA; J: TRBJ1-2; CDR3: CASSLDPGGYGYTF; DNA: TGTGCCAGCAGCTTAGACCCGGGGGGCTATGGCTACACCTTC
V: TRBV10-2; D: TRBD2; size: NA; J: TRBJ2-7; CDR3: CASKFGGSYEQYF; DNA: TGCGCCAGCAAGTTCGGCGGGAGCTACGAGCAGTACTTC
V: TRBV7-9; D: TRBD1; size: NA; J: TRBJ1-1; CDR3: CASSPGTAEAFF; DNA: TGTGCCAGCAGCCCGGGGACAGCTGAAGCTTTCTTT
V: TRBV18; D: NA; size: once; J: TRBJ2-7; CDR3: CASSPKEGDAQYEQYF; DNA: TGTGCCAGCTCACCAAAAGAGGGGGATGCCCAATACGAGCAGTACTTC
V: TRBV29-1; D: NA; size: NA; J: TRBJ2-3; CDR3: CSVELGGTDTQYF; DNA: TGCAGCGTTGAATTGGGCGGCACAGATACGCAGTATTTT
V: TRBV27; D: TRBD2; size: NA; J: TRBJ2-1; CDR3: CASNLGAGLAAYNEQFF; DNA: TGTGCCAGCAATCTAGGGGCTGGACTAGCGGCATACAATGAGCAGTTCTTC
V: TRBV19; D: TRBD2; size: NA; J: TRBJ2-7; CDR3: CASSAGAYYEQYF; DNA: TGTGCCAGTTCCGCGGGAGCGTATTACGAGCAGTACTTC
V: TRBV4-2; D: NA; size: NA; J: TRBJ2-2; CDR3: CASSGGANTGELFF; DNA: TGTGCCAGCAGCGGGGGGGCTAACACCGGGGAGCTGTTTTTT
V: TRBV2; D: NA; size: NA; J: TRBJ2-7; CDR3: CASSAETPYEQYF; DNA: TGTGCCAGCAGCGCGGAGACTCCCTACGAGCAGTACTTC
V: TRBV5-1; D: TRBD2; size: NA; J: TRBJ2-5; CDR3: CASSLVGLAGETQYF; DNA: TGCGCCAGCAGCTTGGTCGGACTAGCGGGGGAGACCCAGTACTTC
V: TRBV4-3; D: TRBD1; size: NA; J: TRBJ1-2; CDR3: CASSQGLDRAYYGYTF; DNA: TGCGCCAGCAGCCAAGGTTTAGACAGGGCATACTATGGCTACACCTTC
V: TRBV10-3; D: TRBD1; size: NA; J: TRBJ2-4; CDR3: CAIRGDSRHIQYF; DNA: TGTGCCATCAGGGGGGACAGTAGGCACATTCAGTACTTC
V: TRBV18; D: NA; size: NA; J: TRBJ2-7; CDR3: CASSPDRSSYEQYF; DNA: TGTGCCAGCTCACCGGACAGATCCTCCTACGAGCAGTACTTC
V: TRBV7-2; D: NA; size: NA; J: TRBJ1-2; CDR3: CASSADILIYGYTF; DNA: TGTGCCAGCAGCGCCGACATTCTGATCTATGGCTACACCTTC
V: TRBV11-2; D: NA; size: NA; J: TRBJ2-7; CDR3: CASSSVGRGDGEQYF; DNA: TGTGCCAGCAGCTCGGTTGGACGGGGAGACGGGGAGCAGTACTTC
V: TRBV6-5; D: TRBD1; size: NA; J: TRBJ2-3; CDR3: CASSYSGQSTDTQYF; DNA: TGTGCCAGCAGTTACTCGGGACAGAGCACAGATACGCAGTATTTT
V: TRBV5-1; D: TRBD1; size: NA; J: TRBJ1-2; CDR3: CASSLTGGSNYGYTF; DNA: TGCGCCAGCAGCTTAACAGGGGGCTCTAACTATGGCTACACCTTC
V: TRBV4-3; D: NA; size: NA; J: TRBJ2-2; CDR3: CASSLDKYTGELFF; DNA: TGCGCCAGCAGCCTAGACAAATACACCGGGGAGCTGTTTTTT
V: TRBV18; D: TRBD2; size: NA; J: TRBJ2-7; CDR3: CASSPMAGGAYEQYF; DNA: TGTGCCAGCTCACCAATGGCGGGGGGAGCCTACGAGCAGTACTTC
V: TRBV11-3; D: NA; size: NA; J: TRBJ2-7; CDR3: CASSLGQFYEQYF; DNA: TGTGCCAGCAGCCTCGGACAGTTCTACGAGCAGTACTTC
V: TRBV28; D: TRBD1; size: NA; J: TRBJ2-1; CDR3: CASSHRGQGEQFF; DNA: TGTGCCAGCAGCCACAGGGGCCAGGGTGAGCAGTTCTTC
V: TRBV14; D: NA; size: NA; J: TRBJ1-1; CDR3: CASSQENWGQTEAFF; DNA: TGTGCCAGCAGCCAAGAGAACTGGGGGCAAACTGAAGCTTTCTTT
V: TRBV5-5; D: TRBD2; size: NA; J: TRBJ2-3; CDR3: CASSSRLADITDTQYF; DNA: TGTGCCAGCAGCTCTCGACTAGCGGATATCACAGATACGCAGTATTTT
V: TRBV7-9; D: NA; size: NA; J: TRBJ1-3; CDR3: CASSLSTGDSGNTIYF; DNA: TGTGCCAGCAGCTTATCGACGGGAGACTCTGGAAACACCATATATTTT
V: TRBV7-9; D: NA; size: NA; J: TRBJ1-5; CDR3: CASSQDKNQPQHF; DNA: TGTGCCAGCAGCCAGGACAAGAATCAGCCCCAGCATTTT
V: TRBV30; D: NA; size: NA; J: TRBJ2-5; CDR3: CAWSRGGETQYF; DNA: TGTGCCTGGAGTCGCGGAGGGGAGACCCAGTACTTC
V: TRBV2; D: NA; size: NA; J: TRBJ1-2; CDR3: CARPDGGGYTF; DNA: TGTGCCAGGCCTGACGGGGGTGGCTACACCTTC
V: TRBV18; D: NA; size: NA; J: TRBJ2-7; CDR3: CASSPNGVTRGGPYEQYF; DNA: TGTGCCAGCTCACCGAACGGAGTGACCCGAGGGGGTCCCTACGAGCAGTACTTC
V: TRBV6-6; D: NA; size: NA; J: TRBJ1-2; CDR3: CASSYTQGRDNYGYTF; DNA: TGTGCCAGCAGTTACACGCAGGGTAGGGATAACTATGGCTACACCTTC
V: TRBV11-2; D: NA; size: NA; J: TRBJ1-2; CDR3: CASSLGRNYGYTF; DNA: TGTGCCAGCAGCTTAGGCAGAAACTATGGCTACACCTTC
V: TRBV7-3; D: TRBD2; size: NA; J: TRBJ2-5; CDR3: CASSPAGGYETQYF; DNA: TGTGCCAGCAGCCCAGCGGGGGGGTATGAGACCCAGTACTTC
V: TRBV5-1; D: NA; size: NA; J: TRBJ2-2; CDR3: CASSLAVVESRGGELFF; DNA: TGCGCCAGCAGCTTGGCCGTAGTGGAGTCAAGGGGCGGGGAGCTGTTTTTT
V: TRBV7-9; D: TRBD2; size: NA; J: TRBJ2-3; CDR3: CASSLAGLAGGPTDTQYF; DNA: TGTGCCAGCAGCTTAGCGGGACTAGCGGGAGGGCCCACAGATACGCAGTATTTT
V: TRBV6-1; D: TRBD1; size: NA; J: TRBJ1-1; CDR3: CASSGDRLNTEAFF; DNA: TGTGCCAGCAGTGGGGACAGACTGAACACTGAAGCTTTCTTT
V: TRBV30; D: NA; size: NA; J: TRBJ2-6; CDR3: CAWTTLTGANVLTF; DNA: TGTGCCTGGACGACACTGACTGGGGCCAACGTCCTGACTTTC
V: TRBV5-1; D: NA; size: NA; J: TRBJ2-6; CDR3: CASREQARDSLLSGANVLTF; DNA: TGCGCCAGCAGAGAACAAGCCCGGGACTCCTTGCTCTCTGGGGCCAACGTCCTGACTTTC
V: TRBV5-1; D: NA; size: NA; J: TRBJ1-4; CDR3: CASSPRGTGEKLFF; DNA: TGCGCCAGCAGCCCTAGGGGTACCGGTGAAAAACTGTTTTTT
V: TRBV15; D: NA; size: NA; J: TRBJ2-5; CDR3: CATSDPHLGETQYF; DNA: TGTGCCACCAGCGACCCCCACCTCGGGGAGACCCAGTACTTC
V: TRBV28; D: TRBD1; size: NA; J: TRBJ1-1; CDR3: CASSPGTGRNTEAFF; DNA: TGTGCCAGCAGCCCCGGGACAGGGAGGAACACTGAAGCTTTCTTT
V: TRBV4-2; D: TRBD1; size: NA; J: TRBJ2-7; CDR3: CASWAEDRGWYEQYF; DNA: TGTGCCAGTTGGGCTGAGGACAGGGGATGGTACGAGCAGTACTTC
V: TRBV15; D: TRBD1; size: once; J: TRBJ1-3; CDR3: CATSRGGQVGNTIYF; DNA: TGTGCCACCAGCAGAGGCGGACAGGTCGGAAACACCATATATTTT
V: TRBV11-2; D: NA; size: NA; J: TRBJ2-7; CDR3: CASSFHLAFYEQYF; DNA: TGTGCCAGCAGCTTTCACCTAGCCTTCTACGAGCAGTACTTC
V: TRBV5-1; D: NA; size: once; J: TRBJ1-1; CDR3: CASSLWANANTEAFF; DNA: TGCGCCAGCAGCTTGTGGGCCAACGCAAACACTGAAGCTTTCTTT
V: TRBV6-6; D: TRBD1; size: NA; J: TRBJ2-7; CDR3: CASRPGQVTSEQYF; DNA: TGTGCCAGCAGACCGGGACAGGTAACGTCCGAGCAGTACTTC
V: TRBV19; D: TRBD1; size: NA; J: TRBJ1-1; CDR3: CASGRDRDLSNTEAFF; DNA: TGTGCCAGTGGGCGGGACAGGGATCTCTCGAACACTGAAGCTTTCTTT
V: TRBV2; D: TRBD2; size: NA; J: TRBJ2-7; CDR3: CASSGTTLAGDSYEQYF; DNA: TGTGCCAGCAGCGGAACAACACTAGCGGGGGACTCCTACGAGCAGTACTTC
V: TRBV5-4; D: NA; size: NA; J: TRBJ1-1; CDR3: CASSLGTGGVAFF; DNA: TGTGCCAGCAGCTTGGGGACCGGGGGGGTAGCTTTCTTT
V: TRBV6-4; D: NA; size: NA; J: TRBJ2-2; CDR3: CASRTQEGAGELFF; DNA: TGTGCCAGCAGGACCCAGGAGGGTGCCGGGGAGCTGTTTTTT
V: TRBV30; D: NA; size: NA; J: TRBJ1-1; CDR3: CAWSVGLGGESAEAFF; DNA: TGTGCCTGGAGTGTGGGTTTAGGGGGGGAGAGCGCTGAAGCTTTCTTT